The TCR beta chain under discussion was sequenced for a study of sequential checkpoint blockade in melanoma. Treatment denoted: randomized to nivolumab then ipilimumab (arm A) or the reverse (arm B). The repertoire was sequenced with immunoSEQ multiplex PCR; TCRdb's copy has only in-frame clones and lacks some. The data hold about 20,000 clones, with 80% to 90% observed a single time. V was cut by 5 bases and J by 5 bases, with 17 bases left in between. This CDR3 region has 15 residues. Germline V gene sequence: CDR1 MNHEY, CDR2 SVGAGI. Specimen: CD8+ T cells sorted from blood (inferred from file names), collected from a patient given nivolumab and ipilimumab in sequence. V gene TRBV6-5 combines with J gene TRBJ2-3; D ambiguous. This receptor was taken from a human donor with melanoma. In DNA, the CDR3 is TGTGCCAGCAGTAGTTCTCGCACCGGTGTAGATACGCAGTATTTT. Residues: CASSSSRTGVDTQYF.